This T cell receptor (beta chain) is from a study of cytomegalovirus exposure and HLA in healthy donors. Whole-study findings and limits: Earlier analysis yielded a pattern in which most TCR beta V segments were productive about 90% or about 30% of the time. Presence/absence results assume similar sequencing depth per donor, which may not hold. HLA alleles were associated with 16,000 or so TCR beta sequences in a later analysis at 0.05 false discovery rate.

With regard to this clone: Its antigen remains unidentified.

Trimming shortened V by 5 bases and J by 2 bases, and 13 bases separated the two germline ends. This CDR3 region has 15 residues. Germline V gene data show CDR1 as SNHLY and CDR2 as FYNNEI. The PCR made use of 60 Vbeta and 13 Jbeta primers. Libraries were prepared by immunoSEQ multiplex PCR; TCRdb keeps only in-frame clonotypes and omits some of them. The sample has 150,000 to 200,000 clones; approximately 84% are singletons. Material for sequencing was PBMCs. The clonotype comes from a young man in good health and CMV-seropositive. The chain has TRBV2 and TRBJ1-5, with a possible D match to TRBD1 (6 bases). The CDR3 nucleotides are TGTGCCAGCAGTCTACAGGGCGTGGGCAATCAGCCCCAGCATTTT. Translating it yields CASSLQGVGNQPQHF.